This T cell receptor (beta chain) was profiled in a study of naive and memory T cell subsets. The germline CDR1 and CDR2 sequences are DFQATT and SNEGSKA (reference sequence). The CDR3 is made up of 13 amino acids. V was pared by 3 bases and J by 6 bases, with 4 bases of the junction left unmatched. Reverse transcription of blood and skin TCR RNA was primed at alpha and beta constant regions. Four PCR rounds used nested alpha and beta constant region primers plus the SP2 primer. TCRdb passed the 5' RACE reads through MiXCR, listing each CDR3 protein once. This sample carries tens of thousands of distinct CDR3 sequences, approximately 22% of them seen once, and the ten largest clones take over 1.5%. This clonotype has at least ten counts. The antigen is undetermined. Adult healthy volunteers gave 2.5 ml peripheral blood for whole-blood RNA. TCR cDNA received a 3' ligated oligonucleotide that carried a UMI.

The study's findings and limits: Potentially, T cell activation and differentiation skew this RNA-based measurement.

This sequence joins TRBV20-1 and TRBJ2-1; 8 positions agree with TRBD2. This TCR was sampled from a female donor in good health. CDR3 loop: CSASILAGNEQFF. The CDR3 coding sequence is TGCAGTGCTAGCATCCTAGCGGGCAATGAGCAGTTCTTC.